These 10 T cell receptor beta chains came from one sample sequenced in a study of T cells in Graves' hyperthyroidism and ophthalmopathy (dated by TCRdb to about 2019). Libraries were made using multiplex PCR. These reads were obtained on an Illumina HiSeq 2000. TCR beta CDR3 regions were amplified from RNA transcripts. A first-round RT-PCR of the TCR CDR3 used the HTBI primer set with the Qiagen OneStep RT-PCR kit. TCRdb reanalyzed the raw reads on its own, using fastp at Q25 for trimming and MiXCR for clone calling, and kept in-frame beta chains. Rows are unified per CDR3 protein, each entry keeping the most common DNA and genes. Here the sample has under 450,000 distinct CDR3 sequences; approximately 18% occur a single time. The biggest ten clones account for 34% of the sample. Sequencing was done on a sample of blood. The receptors stem from a woman aged 25 to 39 with Graves' hyperthyroidism that later progressed to Graves' ophthalmopathy.

CDR3 DNA sequence: TGCGCCAGCAGCCGCGGGACACTTAACACCGGGGAGCTGTTTTTT. The encoded protein is CASSRGTLNTGELFF. The rearrangement uses TRBV5-1 and TRBJ2-2; D possibly uses TRBD1 or TRBD2 (6 bases each). CDR3 length: 15 residues. Germline CDR1 is SGHRS and CDR2 is YFSETQ. The V and J ends lost 4 bases and 2 bases respectively, with 12 bases between them.

This clonotype was counted ten times or more. The chain recombines TRBV4-1 with TRBJ2-7, with D maybe TRBD2 (7 bases). This CDR3 spans 14 amino acids. The germline V gene has CDR1 MGHRA and CDR2 YSYEKL. V dropped 3 bases and J dropped 4 bases, with 13 bases sitting between them. The CDR3 here is CASSHGGHGYEQYF. The DNA for the CDR3 is TGCGCCAGCAGCCACGGGGGGCACGGTTACGAGCAGTACTTC.

V gene TRBV6-6 combines with J gene TRBJ1-5, with a tentative D call TRBD1 (5 bases). V lost 2 bases, J lost 2 bases, and 10 bases lay in between. The CDR3 length is 15 residues. Germline CDR1 MNHNY, CDR2 SVGAGI (reference sequence). CDR3 sequence reads: CASSYAGRGNQPQHF. The CDR3 DNA reads as TGTGCCAGCAGTTACGCAGGCAGGGGCAATCAGCCCCAGCATTTT.

This clonotype was observed a few times. The chain links TRBV7-9 to TRBJ2-5; D unclear. Trimming stripped 2 bases from V and 2 bases from J, with 9 bases between. The germline V gene encodes CDR1 SEHNR and CDR2 FQNEAQ (reference sequence). The CDR3 covers 14 residues. The CDR3 sequence: CASSLIGQQETQYF. In DNA form, the CDR3 reads TGTGCCAGCAGCTTAATAGGGCAACAAGAGACCCAGTACTTC.

The table lists this clonotype with many counts. The V call is TRBV7-2, the J call TRBJ2-3; tentatively, D is TRBD1 or TRBD2 (6 bases each). Germline V gives CDR1 SGHTA, CDR2 FQGNSA. The CDR3 consists of 16 residues. Between the trimmed V and J ends, which lost 5 bases and 9 bases, there was a span of 24 bases. In nucleotides, the CDR3 is TGTGCCAGCAGCAAAATTCGGGGGCCGGAGGGGTGGACGCAGTATTTT. This sequence encodes CASSKIRGPEGWTQYF.

This clonotype was counted a few times. The chain combines TRBV19 with TRBJ1-2; tentatively, D is TRBD1 (5 bases). V lost 5 bases and J 8 bases, leaving 15 bases between the germline ends. Germline values: CDR1 LNHDA, CDR2 SQIVND (reference sequence). The CDR3 spans 13 residues. CDR3: CASSPRPGQGYTF. Here the CDR3 DNA reads TGTGCCAGTAGTCCCCGTCCCGGACAAGGCTACACCTTC.

This clonotype was recorded many times. The chain joins TRBV9 to TRBJ2-7; 11 nucleotides match TRBD2. This CDR3 is built from 15 residues. V was pared by 3 bases and J by 6 bases, with 8 bases of the junction left unmatched. Germline V gene lookup returns CDR1 SGDLS and CDR2 YYNGEE. The CDR3 DNA reads TGTGCCAGCAGCGCTGGCGGGCTAGCGGGAGGCGAGCAGTACTTC. It translates to CASSAGGLAGGEQYF. The complete variable domain, with remaining parts taken from reference TRBV9 and TRBJ2-7, reads DSGVTQTPKHLITATGQRVTLRCSPRSGDLSVYWYQQSLDQGLQFLIQYYNGEERAKGNILERFSAQQFPDLHSELNLSSLELGDSALYFCASSAGGLAGGEQYFGPGTRLTVT.

The chain joins TRBV28 to TRBJ1-2; weak D call: TRBD1 (5 bases). The CDR3 has 14 residues. Trimming took 3 bases from V and 2 from J, leaving 10 bases between them. In germline, CDR1 is MDHEN, CDR2 SYDVKM. The CDR3: CASSLIPGNYGYTF. DNA of the CDR3: TGTGCCAGCAGTTTGATCCCAGGGAACTATGGCTACACCTTC.

This clonotype occurred many times. The chain couples TRBV3-1 to TRBJ2-5, with 10 bases matching TRBD2. In germline, CDR1 is LGHDT, CDR2 YNNKEL (reference sequence). This CDR3 region has 14 residues. With V trimmed by 3 bases and J by 5 bases, 3 bases remained unmatched. For the CDR3, the DNA is TGTGCCAGCAGCCACGGACTAGCGGCGGAGACCCAGTACTTC. Its translation: CASSHGLAAETQYF.

This clonotype was counted only a few times. This chain links TRBV10-3 with TRBJ2-2; D remains ambiguous. This CDR3 region has 12 residues. The ends were cut back, 10 bases at V and 8 bases at J, with 14 bases in the middle. From germline, CDR1 is ENHRY and CDR2 SYGVKD. CDR3 sequence reads: CATPRRPGELFF. The CDR3 region has the DNA TGTGCCACACCGAGACGACCGGGGGAGCTGTTTTTT.